This T cell receptor beta chain was captured by sequencing in a study of response to subunit inactivated influenza vaccine. General observations from the study: Seasonal influenza vaccination, on each occasion, was suggested by the authors to recruit few new T cells.

There are many counts of this clonotype. The antigen is not known. TCRdb itself ran the RT-PCR reads through MiXCR, one entry per CDR3 protein. Of 800,000 or so distinct CDR3 sequences listed, around 21% are singletons. Germline values: CDR1 SGHRS, CDR2 YFSETQ. The germline V and J ends were trimmed by 4 bases and 4 bases, with 9 bases remaining between them. The CDR3 consists of 13 residues. This specimen consisted of PBMCs from blood, obtained roughly 5 days after vaccination. The sequence derives from a man aged 50 or older who received an inactivated influenza vaccine. This chain links TRBV5-1 with TRBJ1-3; D is unresolved. The CDR3 nucleotides read TGCGCCAGCAGCCCTGGATCCGGAAACACCATATATTTT. It codes for CASSPGSGNTIYF.